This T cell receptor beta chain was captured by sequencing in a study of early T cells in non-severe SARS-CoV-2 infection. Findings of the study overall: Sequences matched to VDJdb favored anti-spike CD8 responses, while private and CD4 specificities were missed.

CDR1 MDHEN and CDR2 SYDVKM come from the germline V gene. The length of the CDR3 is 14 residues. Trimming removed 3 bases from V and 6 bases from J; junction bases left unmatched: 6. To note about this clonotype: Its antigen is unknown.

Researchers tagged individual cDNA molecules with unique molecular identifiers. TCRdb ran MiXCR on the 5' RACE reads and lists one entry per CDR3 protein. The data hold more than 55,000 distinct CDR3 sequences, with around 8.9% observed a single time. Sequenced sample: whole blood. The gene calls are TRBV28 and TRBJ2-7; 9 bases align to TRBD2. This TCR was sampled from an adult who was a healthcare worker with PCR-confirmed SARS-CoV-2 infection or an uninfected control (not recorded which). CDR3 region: CASSFRGRVVEQYF. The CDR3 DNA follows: TGTGCCAGCAGTTTCCGCGGGAGGGTAGTCGAGCAGTACTTC.